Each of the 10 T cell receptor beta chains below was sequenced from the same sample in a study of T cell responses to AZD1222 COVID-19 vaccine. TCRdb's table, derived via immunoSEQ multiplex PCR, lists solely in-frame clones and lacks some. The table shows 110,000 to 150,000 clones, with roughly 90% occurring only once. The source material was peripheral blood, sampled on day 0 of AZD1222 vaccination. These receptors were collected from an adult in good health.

This chain's CDR3 is CASSIRGGESNQPQHF. CDR3 DNA: TGTGCCAGTAGTATAAGGGGAGGGGAAAGCAATCAGCCCCAGCATTTT. The chain has TRBV19 and TRBJ1-5; possible D gene TRBD1, 5 bases. The V end was cut by 2 bases, the J end by 1 base, with 12 bases between. CDR1 is LNHDA, CDR2 SQIVND, per germline (reference sequence). This CDR3 is built from 16 residues.

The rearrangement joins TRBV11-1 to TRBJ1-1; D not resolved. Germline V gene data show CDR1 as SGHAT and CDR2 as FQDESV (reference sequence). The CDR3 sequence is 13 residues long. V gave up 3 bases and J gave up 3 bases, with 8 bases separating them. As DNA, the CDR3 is TGTGCCAGCAGCTTGGGGTCGTACACTGAAGCTTTCTTT. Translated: CASSLGSYTEAFF.

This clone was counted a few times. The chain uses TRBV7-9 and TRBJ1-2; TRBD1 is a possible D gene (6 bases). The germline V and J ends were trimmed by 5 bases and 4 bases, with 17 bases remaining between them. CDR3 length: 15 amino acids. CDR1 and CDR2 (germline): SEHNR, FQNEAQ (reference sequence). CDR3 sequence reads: CASSPRRGRGYGYTF. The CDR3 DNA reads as TGTGCCAGCAGCCCTCGCCGGGGGCGAGGCTATGGCTACACCTTC.

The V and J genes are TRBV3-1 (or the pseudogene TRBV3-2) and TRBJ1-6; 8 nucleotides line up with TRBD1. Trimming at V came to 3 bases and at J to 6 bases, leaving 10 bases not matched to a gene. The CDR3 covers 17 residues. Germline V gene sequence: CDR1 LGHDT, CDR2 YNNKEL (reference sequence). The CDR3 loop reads CASSQGVWTGFNSPLHF. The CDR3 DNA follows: TGTGCCAGCAGCCAGGGTGTGTGGACAGGGTTTAATTCACCCCTCCACTTT.

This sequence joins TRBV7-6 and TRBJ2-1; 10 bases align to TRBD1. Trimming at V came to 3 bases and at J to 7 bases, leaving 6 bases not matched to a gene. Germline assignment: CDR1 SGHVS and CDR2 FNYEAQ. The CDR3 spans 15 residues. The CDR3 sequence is CASSLGQGFTNEQFF. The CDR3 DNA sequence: TGTGCCAGCAGCTTGGGACAGGGGTTTACGAATGAGCAGTTCTTC.

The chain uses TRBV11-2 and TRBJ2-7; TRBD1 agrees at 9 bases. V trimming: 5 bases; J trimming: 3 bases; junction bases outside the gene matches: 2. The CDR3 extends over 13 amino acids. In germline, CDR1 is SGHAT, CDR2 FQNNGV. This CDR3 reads CASSEGQGYEQYF. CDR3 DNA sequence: TGTGCCAGCAGCGAGGGACAGGGCTACGAGCAGTACTTC.

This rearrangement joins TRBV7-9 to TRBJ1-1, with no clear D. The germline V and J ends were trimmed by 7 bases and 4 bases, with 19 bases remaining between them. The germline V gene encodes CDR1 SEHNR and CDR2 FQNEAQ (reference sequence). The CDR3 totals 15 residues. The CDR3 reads CASINSGSQGTEAFF. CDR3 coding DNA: TGTGCCAGCATCAACTCCGGGTCCCAAGGCACTGAAGCTTTCTTT.

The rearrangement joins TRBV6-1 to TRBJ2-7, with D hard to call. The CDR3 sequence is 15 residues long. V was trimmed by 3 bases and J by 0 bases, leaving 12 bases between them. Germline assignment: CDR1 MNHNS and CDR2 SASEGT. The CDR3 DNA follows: TGTGCCAGCAGTGATTACAGAAAAATCTCCTACGAGCAGTACTTC. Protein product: CASSDYRKISYEQYF.

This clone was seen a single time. The CDR3 DNA is TGTGCCAGCAGCCGTCAAATCGTCGGGACGCAGCAGTATTTT. Encoded protein: CASSRQIVGTQQYF. The V call is TRBV14, the J call TRBJ2-3; D is perhaps TRBD1 or TRBD2 (5 bases each). CDR3 size: 14 residues. CDR1 is SGHDN and CDR2 is FVKESK in the germline V gene. The V gene lost 4 bases and the J gene lost 11 bases, with 19 bases spanning the gap.

The CDR3 is CASTTVAYNEQFF. DNA for the CDR3: TGTGCCAGCACAACGGTTGCCTACAATGAGCAGTTCTTC. The chain employs TRBV2 and TRBJ2-1; D uncertain. The CDR3 extends over 13 amino acids. Germline CDR1 is SNHLY and CDR2 is FYNNEI. V dropped 7 bases and J dropped 2 bases, with 9 bases sitting between them.